This TCR beta chain was sequenced during a study of patients and donors after allogeneic stem cell transplantation. Trimming stripped 5 bases from V and 8 bases from J, with 6 bases between. The germline V gene encodes CDR1 SEHNR and CDR2 FQNEAQ (reference sequence). CDR3 length: 11 residues. TCRdb itself ran the RT-PCR reads through MiXCR, one entry per CDR3 protein. The sample yields tens of thousands of distinct CDR3 sequences, 5% seen once. There are a few counts of this clonotype. This TCR was recovered from a human donor who was either an allogeneic HSCT recipient or a stem cell or donor lymphocyte infusion donor (not recorded which). It is not recorded whose cells these are; they may come from a transplant donor. Sequenced sample: blood, either unsorted or a sorted T cell fraction (not recorded which). The chain employs TRBV7-9 and TRBJ2-2; no definite D call. CDR3 in amino acids: CASSAEGELFF. CDR3 DNA: TGTGCCAGCAGCGCCGAGGGGGAGCTGTTTTTT.